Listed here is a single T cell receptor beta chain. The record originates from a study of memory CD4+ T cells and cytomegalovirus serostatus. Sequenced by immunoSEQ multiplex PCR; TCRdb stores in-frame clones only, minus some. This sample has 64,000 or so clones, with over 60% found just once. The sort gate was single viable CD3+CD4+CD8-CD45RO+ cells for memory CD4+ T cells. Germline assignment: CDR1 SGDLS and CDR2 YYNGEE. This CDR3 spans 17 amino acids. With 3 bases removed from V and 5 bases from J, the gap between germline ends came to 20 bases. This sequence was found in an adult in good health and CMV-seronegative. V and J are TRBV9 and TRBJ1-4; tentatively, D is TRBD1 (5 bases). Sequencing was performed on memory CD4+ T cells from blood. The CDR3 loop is CASSARGGGTDNEKLFF. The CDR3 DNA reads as TGTGCCAGCAGCGCAAGAGGTGGGGGGACGGACAATGAAAAACTGTTTTTT. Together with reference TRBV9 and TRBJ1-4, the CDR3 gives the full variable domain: DSGVTQTPKHLITATGQRVTLRCSPRSGDLSVYWYQQSLDQGLQFLIQYYNGEERAKGNILERFSAQQFPDLHSELNLSSLELGDSALYFCASSARGGGTDNEKLFFGSGTQLSVL.